This T cell receptor beta chain was obtained from a study of T cell responses to AZD1222 COVID-19 vaccine. Study-wide results and caveats: Two doses of AZD1222 preceded a rise in Spike-specific TCR breadth and depth. Sampling that yielded the repertoires occurred only after the peak T cell response.

CDR3 length: 16 residues. The ends were cut back, 4 bases at V and 3 bases at J, with 19 bases in the middle. Germline V gene data show CDR1 as MDHEN and CDR2 as SYDVKM. Some second doses came at about 4 weeks and others at about 12 weeks; these were pooled. The data were produced by immunoSEQ multiplex PCR, yet TCRdb's version contains in-frame clones alone and is incomplete. The table includes tens of thousands of clones, under 90% detected once. Regarding this clone: The antigen is not known.

The sequences come from peripheral blood, collected 28 days after the second AZD1222 dose. This chain connects TRBV28 to TRBJ2-7; D call uncertain. The sequence was collected from an adult who received the AZD1222 COVID-19 vaccine. DNA of the CDR3: TGTGCCAGCAGTTCACCTGGACCGGTTAGCCACTACGAGCAGTACTTC. Protein: CASSSPGPVSHYEQYF. Supplemented by reference TRBV28 and TRBJ2-7, the full variable domain reads DVKVTQSSRYLVKRTGEKVFLECVQDMDHENMFWYRQDPGLGLRLIYFSYDVKMKEKGDIPEGYSVSREKKERFSLILESASTNQTSMYLCASSSPGPVSHYEQYFGPGTRLTVT.